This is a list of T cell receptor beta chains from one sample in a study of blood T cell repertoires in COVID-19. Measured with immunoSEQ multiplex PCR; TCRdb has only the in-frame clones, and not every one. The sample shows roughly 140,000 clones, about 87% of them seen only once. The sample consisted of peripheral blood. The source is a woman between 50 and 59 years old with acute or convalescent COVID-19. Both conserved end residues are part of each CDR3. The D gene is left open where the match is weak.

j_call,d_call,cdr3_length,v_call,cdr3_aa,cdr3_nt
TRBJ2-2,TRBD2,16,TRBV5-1,CASTRLAGEFHGELFF,TGCGCCAGCACCCGACTAGCGGGAGAGTTTCACGGGGAGCTGTTTTTT
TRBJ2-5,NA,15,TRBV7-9,CASSAGTRWEETQYF,TGTGCCAGCAGCGCCGGGACTCGCTGGGAAGAGACCCAGTACTTC
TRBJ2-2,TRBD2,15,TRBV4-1,CASSQLAVNTGELFF,TGCGCCAGCAGCCAACTAGCGGTGAACACCGGGGAGCTGTTTTTT
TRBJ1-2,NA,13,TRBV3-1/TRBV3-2,CASSQQNGVGYTF,TGTGCCAGCAGCCAACAAAACGGTGTGGGCTACACCTTC
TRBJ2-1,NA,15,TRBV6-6,CASSYKGDGYNEQFF,TGTGCCAGCAGTTATAAGGGAGATGGGTACAATGAGCAGTTCTTC
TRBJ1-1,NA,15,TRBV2,CASSVRQELNTEAFF,TGTGCCAGCAGCGTTAGACAGGAATTGAACACTGAAGCTTTCTTT
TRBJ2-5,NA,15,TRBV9,CASSVSALGEETQYF,TGTGCCAGCAGCGTCTCGGCCCTAGGAGAAGAGACCCAGTACTTC
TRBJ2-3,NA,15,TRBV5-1,CASSLNGRATDTQYF,TGCGCCAGCAGCTTGAATGGCAGGGCGACAGATACGCAGTATTTT
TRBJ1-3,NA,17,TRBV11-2,CASSSPGGGSSGNTIYF,TGTGCCAGCAGCTCCCCCGGTGGAGGGTCGTCTGGAAACACCATATATTTT
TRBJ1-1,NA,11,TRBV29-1,CSVVWRAEAFF,TGCAGCGTGGTTTGGAGGGCTGAAGCTTTCTTT
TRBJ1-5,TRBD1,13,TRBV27,CASRDRGNQPQHF,TGTGCCAGCAGGGACAGGGGAAATCAGCCCCAGCATTTT
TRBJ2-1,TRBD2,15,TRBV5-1,CASSLVGGSYNEQFF,TGCGCCAGCAGCTTGGTCGGGGGGTCCTACAATGAGCAGTTCTTC
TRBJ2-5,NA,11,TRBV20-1,CSPSWGETQYF,TGCAGCCCGAGCTGGGGCGAGACCCAGTACTTC
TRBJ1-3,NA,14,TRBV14,CASSLGGTGNTIYF,TGTGCCAGCAGCCTAGGGGGAACTGGAAACACCATATATTTT
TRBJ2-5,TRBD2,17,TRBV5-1,CASTTGLAGPYQETQYF,TGCGCCAGCACCACGGGACTAGCGGGACCGTACCAAGAGACCCAGTACTTC
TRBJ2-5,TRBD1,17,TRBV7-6,CASSPRQGRLVRGTQYF,TGTGCCAGCAGCCCTCGACAGGGAAGGCTGGTGAGAGGGACCCAGTACTTC
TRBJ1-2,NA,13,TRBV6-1,CASSEQTVYGYTF,TGTGCCAGCAGTGAGCAGACAGTCTATGGCTACACCTTC
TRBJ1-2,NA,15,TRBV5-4,CASSRPTGSAYGYTF,TGTGCCAGCAGCCGACCGACAGGCAGTGCCTATGGCTACACCTTC
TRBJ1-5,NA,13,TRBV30,CAWSVRGDQPQHF,TGTGCCTGGAGTGTACGGGGGGATCAGCCCCAGCATTTT
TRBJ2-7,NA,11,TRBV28,CASSSHYEQYF,TGTGCCAGCAGTTCCCATTACGAGCAGTACTTC
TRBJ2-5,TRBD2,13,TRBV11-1,CASSRAGEETQYF,TGTGCCAGCAGCCGGGCGGGGGAAGAGACCCAGTACTTC
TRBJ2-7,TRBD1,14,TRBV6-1,CASSEPGQGGEQYF,TGTGCCAGCAGTGAGCCCGGACAGGGCGGAGAGCAGTACTTC
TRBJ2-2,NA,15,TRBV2,CASVQGFLNTGELFF,TGTGCCAGCGTGCAGGGGTTTCTAAACACCGGGGAGCTGTTTTTT
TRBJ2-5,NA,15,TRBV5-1,CASSLEGGEWETQYF,TGCGCCAGCAGCTTGGAGGGGGGGGAGTGGGAGACCCAGTACTTC
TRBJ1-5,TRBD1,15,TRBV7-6,CASSLGTGSNQPQHF,TGTGCCAGCAGCTTAGGGACAGGCAGCAATCAGCCCCAGCATTTT
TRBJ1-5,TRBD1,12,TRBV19,CASNRGVLPQHF,TGTGCCAGTAACAGGGGGGTTCTACCCCAGCATTTT
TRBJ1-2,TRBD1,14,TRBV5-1,CASSPGQGNYGYTF,TGCGCCAGCAGCCCGGGACAGGGTAACTATGGCTACACCTTC
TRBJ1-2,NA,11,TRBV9,CASSAGGDYTF,TGTGCCAGCAGCGCAGGAGGAGACTACACCTTC
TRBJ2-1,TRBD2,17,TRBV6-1,CASSGLAGVSSYNEQFF,TGTGCCAGCAGTGGGCTAGCGGGAGTTAGCTCCTACAATGAGCAGTTCTTC